Presented here are 5 T cell receptor beta chains from one specimen sequenced in a study of neurological immune-mediated disorders. TCRdb called the 5' RACE reads again in MiXCR, with one record for every CDR3 protein. The table shows around 70,000 distinct CDR3 sequences, with roughly 5% occurring only once. Sequenced input: PBMCs. Receptors originate from a woman aged 25-40 years with multiple sclerosis.

The V gene is TRBV7-8, the J gene TRBJ1-2, with 8 bases lining up with TRBD1. V gave up 2 bases and J gave up 5 bases; unmatched junction bases: 7. The germline V gene has CDR1 SGHVS and CDR2 FQNEAQ. There are 15 residues in the CDR3. The CDR3 reads CASSLPDRDGYGYTF. CDR3 DNA: TGTGCCAGCAGCTTACCGGACAGGGACGGGTATGGCTACACCTTC.

This clonotype was observed at least ten times. The gene calls are TRBV10-3 and TRBJ2-1; D unresolved. Per the germline V gene, CDR1 is ENHRY and CDR2 is SYGVKD. This CDR3 region has 16 residues. Trimming left V 0 bases short and J 8 bases short, with 17 bases between. CDR3 sequence: CAISESTEIGLDEQFF. CDR3 DNA sequence: TGTGCCATCAGTGAGTCTACAGAGATAGGTCTCGATGAGCAGTTCTTC.

This chain links TRBV5-5 with TRBJ2-2, with D possibly being TRBD2 (5 bases). CDR3 size: 15 residues. From germline, CDR1 is SGHKS and CDR2 YYEKEE (reference sequence). V was clipped by 3 bases and J by 4 bases, with 13 bases between them. The CDR3 loop reads CASSSPLVSTGELFF. DNA of the CDR3: TGTGCCAGCAGCTCCCCACTAGTTAGCACCGGGGAGCTGTTTTTT.

This clonotype showed up many times. Here the CDR3 DNA reads TGTGCCAGCAGTGAACACAGGGACTACAATGAGCAGTTCTTC. This codes for CASSEHRDYNEQFF. V is TRBV2 and J is TRBJ2-1; a weak D match, TRBD1 (6 bases). CDR3 size: 14 residues. Germline CDR1 reads SNHLY; CDR2 reads FYNNEI. V gave up 2 bases and J gave up 3 bases, with 8 bases separating them.

This clonotype was seen ten or more times. V usage is TRBV5-6 and J usage is TRBJ1-1; the match to TRBD1 covers 8 bases. The CDR3 is made up of 14 amino acids. The trim removed 4 bases at V and 6 bases at J, leaving 8 bases unmatched. Germline CDR1 and CDR2: SGHDT and YYEEEE. This CDR3 is CASSPGQVFAEAFF. The DNA for the CDR3 is TGTGCCAGCAGCCCGGGACAGGTCTTTGCTGAAGCTTTCTTT.